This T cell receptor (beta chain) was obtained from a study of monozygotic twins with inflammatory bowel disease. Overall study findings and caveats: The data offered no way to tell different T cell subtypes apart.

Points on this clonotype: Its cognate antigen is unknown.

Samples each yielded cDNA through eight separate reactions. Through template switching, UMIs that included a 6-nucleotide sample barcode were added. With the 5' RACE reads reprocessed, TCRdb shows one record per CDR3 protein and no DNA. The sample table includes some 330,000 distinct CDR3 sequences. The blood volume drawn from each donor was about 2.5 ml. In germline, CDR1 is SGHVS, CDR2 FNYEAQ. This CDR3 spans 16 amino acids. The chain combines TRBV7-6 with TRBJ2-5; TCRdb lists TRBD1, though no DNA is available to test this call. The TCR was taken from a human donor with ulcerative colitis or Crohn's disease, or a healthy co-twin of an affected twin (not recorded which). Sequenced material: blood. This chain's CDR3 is CASSPRGGRDQETQYF.